The 5 T cell receptor delta chains given below trace back to one sample, sequenced in a study of gamma-delta chains in newborns, infants, children. TCRdb applied CATT to the reads for clone calling. The table includes fewer than 3,500 delta-chain clones, around 3.9% detected once. The sequenced sample was blood. The receptor source for this set is a child who was a newborn, infant or young child, either healthy, febrile or measles-vaccinated (not recorded which).

This clone is medium-sized (0.01 to 0.1%) in the sample. Within the sample, other DNA sequences also encode this same CDR3. The chain employs TRDV2 and TRDJ3, with TRDD3 matching over 8 bases. The ends lost 0 bases at V and 0 bases at J; junction bases unmatched: 6. CDR3 length: 19 residues. CDR1 GEAIGNYY and CDR2 EKD come from the germline V gene. The CDR3 here is CACDTVGDGSSWDTRQMFF. In DNA form, the CDR3 reads TGTGCCTGTGACACCGTGGGGGATGGGAGCTCCTGGGACACCCGACAGATGTTTTTC.

The chain links TRDV2 to TRDJ2, with 7 bases identical to TRDD3. J gave up 4 bases and V 0 bases, and 1 base lay outside the gene matches. This CDR3 has 14 amino acids. Germline-derived CDR1 and CDR2 are GEAIGNYY and EKD. CDR3 sequence reads: CACDTYWGTAQLFF. In DNA form, the CDR3 reads TGTGCCTGTGACACCTACTGGGGGACAGCACAACTCTTCTTT.

As concerns this clone: The mismatch at residue 13 between this DNA's translation and the TCRdb protein of a much larger clone likely reflects a read error; the protein shown is translated from the DNA. The V call is TRDV2, the J call TRDJ3; the match to TRDD3 covers 11 bases. There are 18 residues in the CDR3. Looked up from germline, CDR1 is GEAIGNYY and CDR2 is EKD. CDR3 loop: CACDLLGDNSWDARQMFF. CDR3 DNA sequence: TGTGCCTGTGACCTACTGGGGGATAACTCCTGGGACGCCCGACAGATGTTTTTC.

Notes on this clone: A far larger clone is just one base off, so this is likely a read error. This sample also contains other DNA sequences that code for the same CDR3. The chain uses TRDV2 and TRDJ1; 9 nucleotides line up with TRDD3. The CDR3 length is 16 residues. The V gene's germline CDR1 is GEAIGNYY and CDR2 EKD. CDR3 sequence reads: CACDTLGDKHTDKLIF. The CDR3 DNA reads TGTGCCTGCGACACGTTGGGGGATAAGCACACCGATAAACTCATCTTT.

On this clone itself: This DNA translates differently at residue 4 from the TCRdb protein, which is that of a much larger clone; a read error is likely, and the protein shown is the DNA's own translation. The chain combines TRDV2 with TRDJ2; 10 bases are shared with TRDD3. This CDR3 region has 16 residues. Germline V lookup: CDR1 GEAIGNYY, CDR2 EKD. Trimming removed 4 bases from V and 0 bases from J; junction bases left unmatched: 4. CDR3 DNA sequence: TGTGCCTGTGAAACACTGGGGGATTCTTTGACAGCACAACTCTTCTTT. Its translation: CACETLGDSLTAQLFF.